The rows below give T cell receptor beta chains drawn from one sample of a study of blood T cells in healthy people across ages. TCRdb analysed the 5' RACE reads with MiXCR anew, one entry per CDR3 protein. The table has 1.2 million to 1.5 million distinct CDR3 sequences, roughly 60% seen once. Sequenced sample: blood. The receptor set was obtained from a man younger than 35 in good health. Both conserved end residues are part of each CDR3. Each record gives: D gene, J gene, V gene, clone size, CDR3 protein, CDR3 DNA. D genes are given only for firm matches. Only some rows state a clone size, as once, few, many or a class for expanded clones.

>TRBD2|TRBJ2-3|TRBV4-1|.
CASSPRGGLGFTDTQYF
TGCGCCAGCAGCCCTCGGGGGGGGCTGGGTTTCACAGATACGCAGTATTTT
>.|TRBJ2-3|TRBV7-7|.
CASSLKWGADTQYF
TGTGCCAGCAGCTTAAAATGGGGGGCAGATACGCAGTATTTT
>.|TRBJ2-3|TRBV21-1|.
CASSSRNWAPSGADTQYF
TGTGCCAGCAGCTCGAGGAACTGGGCCCCAAGTGGTGCAGATACGCAGTATTTT
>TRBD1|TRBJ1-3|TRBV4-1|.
CASSQLQGALGNTIYF
TGCGCCAGCAGCCAGCTCCAGGGGGCGCTTGGAAACACCATATATTTT
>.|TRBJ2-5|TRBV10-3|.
CAISVGLEQYF
TGTGCCATCAGTGTGGGCCTAGAGCAGTACTTC
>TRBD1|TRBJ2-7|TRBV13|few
CASRQGNYEQYF
TGTGCCAGTAGACAGGGTAACTACGAGCAGTACTTC
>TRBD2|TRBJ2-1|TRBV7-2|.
CASSPESGVYNEQFF
TGTGCCAGCAGCCCCGAGAGCGGGGTGTACAATGAGCAGTTCTTC
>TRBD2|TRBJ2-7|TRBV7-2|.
CASSSGGHRSYEQYF
TGTGCCAGCAGCTCGGGAGGACACCGCTCCTACGAGCAGTACTTC
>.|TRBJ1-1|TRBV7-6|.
CASSLAPSNTEAFF
TGTGCCAGCAGCTTAGCGCCTTCGAACACTGAAGCTTTCTTT
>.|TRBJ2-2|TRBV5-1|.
CAGSPGVSNTGELFF
TGCGCCGGCAGCCCCGGGGTGTCGAACACCGGGGAGCTGTTTTTT
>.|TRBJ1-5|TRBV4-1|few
CASSQDGRQPQHF
TGCGCCAGCAGCCAAGATGGGCGTCAGCCCCAGCATTTT
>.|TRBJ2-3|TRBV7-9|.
CASSLAAPTDTQYF
TGTGCCAGCAGCTTAGCGGCTCCGACAGATACGCAGTATTTT
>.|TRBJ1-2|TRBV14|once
CASSQNEAGRDYGYTF
TGTGCCAGCAGCCAAAACGAGGCAGGGCGAGACTATGGCTACACCTTC
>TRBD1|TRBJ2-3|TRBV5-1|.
CATTKGTGETQYF
TGCGCCACCACTAAGGGGACAGGCGAGACGCAGTATTTT
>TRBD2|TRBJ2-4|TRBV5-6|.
CASSFVTSGYNEQYF
TGTGCCAGCAGCTTTGTGACTAGCGGTTATAATGAGCAGTACTTC
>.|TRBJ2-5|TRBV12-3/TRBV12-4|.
CASSFRTGTRDGSRETQYF
TGTGCCAGCAGTTTTCGAACCGGTACCAGGGACGGCTCAAGAGAGACCCAGTACTTC
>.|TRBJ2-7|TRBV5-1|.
CASSSRGDGYEQYF
TGCGCCAGCAGCTCCCGGGGCGACGGTTACGAGCAGTACTTC
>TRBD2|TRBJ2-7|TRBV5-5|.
CASSFSGTFYEQYF
TGTGCCAGCAGCTTTAGCGGGACTTTCTACGAGCAGTACTTC
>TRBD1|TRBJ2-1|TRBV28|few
CASSGGQGIYSYNEQFF
TGTGCCAGCAGCGGAGGACAGGGAATATACTCCTACAATGAGCAGTTCTTC
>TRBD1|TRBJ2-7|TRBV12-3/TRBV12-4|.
CASSSTGLNEQYF
TGTGCCAGCAGCTCGACAGGGTTGAACGAGCAGTACTTC
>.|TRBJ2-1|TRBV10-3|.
CAISASGLLGNEQFF
TGTGCCATCAGTGCCTCGGGGCTGCTCGGGAATGAGCAGTTCTTC
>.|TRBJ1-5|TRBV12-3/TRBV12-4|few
CASSAQGFGNQPQHF
TGTGCCAGCAGCGCTCAGGGGTTCGGCAATCAGCCCCAGCATTTT
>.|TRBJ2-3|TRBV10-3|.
CAISVVDTQYF
TGTGCCATCAGTGTAGTGGATACGCAGTATTTT
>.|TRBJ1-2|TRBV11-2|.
CASSLVAGGRVNYGYTF
TGTGCCAGCAGCTTAGTGGCCGGGGGGCGCGTTAACTATGGCTACACCTTC
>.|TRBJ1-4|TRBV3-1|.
CASSPGWIREKLFF
TGTGCCAGCAGCCCCGGATGGATTCGTGAAAAACTGTTTTTT
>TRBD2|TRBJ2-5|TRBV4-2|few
CASSQTSGGAGGETQYF
TGTGCCAGCAGCCAGACTAGCGGGGGGGCGGGTGGAGAGACCCAGTACTTC
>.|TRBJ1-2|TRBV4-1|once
CASSHPSQANYGYTF
TGCGCCAGCAGCCACCCCTCCCAAGCTAACTATGGCTACACCTTC
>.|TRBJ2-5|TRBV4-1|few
CASSQAGVGVETQYF
TGCGCCAGCAGCCAAGCTGGGGTTGGTGTAGAGACCCAGTACTTC
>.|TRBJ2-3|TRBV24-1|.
CATSDAGLDTQYF
TGTGCCACCAGTGATGCAGGGTTGGATACGCAGTATTTT
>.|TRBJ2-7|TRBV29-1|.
CSVAAPFSYEQYF
TGCAGCGTTGCCGCGCCCTTCTCTTACGAGCAGTACTTC
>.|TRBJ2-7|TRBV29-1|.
CSVEGRGKPYEQYF
TGCAGCGTTGAGGGCAGGGGCAAACCCTACGAGCAGTACTTC
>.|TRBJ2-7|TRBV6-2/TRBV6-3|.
CASRGGSEVNEQYF
TGTGCCAGCAGGGGAGGTTCAGAGGTTAACGAGCAGTACTTC
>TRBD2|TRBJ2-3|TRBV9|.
CASKPGRADDTQYF
TGTGCCAGCAAACCCGGGAGGGCGGATGATACGCAGTATTTT
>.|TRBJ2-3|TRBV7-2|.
CASSPLWLTDTQYF
TGTGCCAGCAGCCCCCTCTGGCTCACAGATACGCAGTATTTT
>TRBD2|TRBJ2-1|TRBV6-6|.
CALAPGGLYNEQFF
TGTGCCCTCGCCCCGGGAGGCCTCTACAATGAGCAGTTCTTC
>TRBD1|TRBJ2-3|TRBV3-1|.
CASSQVWTGGRVDTQYF
TGTGCCAGCAGCCAAGTTTGGACAGGGGGTAGGGTAGATACGCAGTATTTT
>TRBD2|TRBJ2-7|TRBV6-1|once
CASIAGGHYEQYF
TGTGCCAGCATAGCGGGAGGCCACTACGAGCAGTACTTC
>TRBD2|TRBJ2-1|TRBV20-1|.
CSAKEREGLRGEQFF
TGCAGTGCCAAGGAGCGGGAGGGCCTTCGAGGTGAGCAGTTCTTC
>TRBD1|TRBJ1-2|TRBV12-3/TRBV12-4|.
CASSPFVTGDYTF
TGTGCCAGCAGTCCGTTCGTGACAGGGGACTACACCTTC